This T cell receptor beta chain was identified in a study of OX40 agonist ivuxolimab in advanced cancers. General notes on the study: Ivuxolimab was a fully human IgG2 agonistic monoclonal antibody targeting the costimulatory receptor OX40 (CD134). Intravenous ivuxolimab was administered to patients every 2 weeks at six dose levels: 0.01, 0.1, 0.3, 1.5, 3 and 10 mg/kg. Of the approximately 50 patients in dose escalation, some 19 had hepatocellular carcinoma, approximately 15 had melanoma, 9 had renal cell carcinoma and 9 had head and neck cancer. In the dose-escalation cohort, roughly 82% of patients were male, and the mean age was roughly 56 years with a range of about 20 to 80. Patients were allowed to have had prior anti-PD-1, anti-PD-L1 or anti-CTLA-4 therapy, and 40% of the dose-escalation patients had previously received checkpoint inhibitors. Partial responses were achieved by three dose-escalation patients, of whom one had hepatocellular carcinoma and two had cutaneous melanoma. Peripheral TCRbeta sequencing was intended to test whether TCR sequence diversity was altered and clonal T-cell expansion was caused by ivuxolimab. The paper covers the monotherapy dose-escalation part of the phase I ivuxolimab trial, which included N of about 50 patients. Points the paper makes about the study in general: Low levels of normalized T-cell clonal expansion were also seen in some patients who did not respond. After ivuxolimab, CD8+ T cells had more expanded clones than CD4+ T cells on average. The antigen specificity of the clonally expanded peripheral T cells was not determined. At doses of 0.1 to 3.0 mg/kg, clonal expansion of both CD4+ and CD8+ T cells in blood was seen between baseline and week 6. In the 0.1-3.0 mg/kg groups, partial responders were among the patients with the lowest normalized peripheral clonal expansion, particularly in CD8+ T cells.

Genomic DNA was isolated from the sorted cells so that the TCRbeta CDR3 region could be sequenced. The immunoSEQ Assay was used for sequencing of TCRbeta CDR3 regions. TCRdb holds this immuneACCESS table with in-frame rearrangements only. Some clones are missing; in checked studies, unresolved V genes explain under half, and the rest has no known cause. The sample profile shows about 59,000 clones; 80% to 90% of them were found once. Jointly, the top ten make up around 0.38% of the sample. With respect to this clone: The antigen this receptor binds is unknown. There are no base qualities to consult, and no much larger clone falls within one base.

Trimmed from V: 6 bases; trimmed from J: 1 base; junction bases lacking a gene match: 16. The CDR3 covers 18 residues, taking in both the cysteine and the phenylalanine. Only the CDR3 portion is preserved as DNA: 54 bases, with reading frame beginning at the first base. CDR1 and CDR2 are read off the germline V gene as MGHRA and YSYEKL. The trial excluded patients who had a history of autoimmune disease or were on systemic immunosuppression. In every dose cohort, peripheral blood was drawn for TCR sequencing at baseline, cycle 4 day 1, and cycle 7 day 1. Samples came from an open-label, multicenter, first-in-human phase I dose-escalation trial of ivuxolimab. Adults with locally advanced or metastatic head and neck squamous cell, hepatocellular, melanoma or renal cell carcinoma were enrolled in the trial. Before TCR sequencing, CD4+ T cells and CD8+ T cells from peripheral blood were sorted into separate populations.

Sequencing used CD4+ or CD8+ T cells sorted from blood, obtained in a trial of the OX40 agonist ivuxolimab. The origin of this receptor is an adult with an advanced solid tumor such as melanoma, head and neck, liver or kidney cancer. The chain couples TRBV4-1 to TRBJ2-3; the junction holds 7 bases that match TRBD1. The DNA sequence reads TGCGCCAGCAGTCGAACAGATGAAATAGGGGGCGGCACAGATACGCAGTATTTT. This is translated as CASSRTDEIGGGTDTQYF.